This T cell receptor beta chain emerged from a study of blood T cell repertoires in COVID-19. Across the whole study: Samples taken during acute and convalescent COVID-19 were collected in the United States, Italy and Spain.

The CDR3 extends over 16 amino acids. Trimming at V came to 6 bases and at J to 4 bases, leaving 12 bases not matched to a gene. Germline assignment: CDR1 MNHEY and CDR2 SMNVEV (reference sequence). Original processing methods: Reference gene primer amplification gave estimated nucleated cell counts. Assay: immunoSEQ multiplex PCR; the TCRdb copy retains only in-frame clones and omits some. From that table come the V and J calls and clone size; the DNA was used to work out D and trimming. The data show roughly 160,000 clones, roughly 88% seen once. Input material: peripheral blood. The V gene is TRBV27, the J gene TRBJ1-5, with 7 bases that match TRBD1. The clonotype comes from a woman in her sixties with acute or convalescent COVID-19. CDR3 sequence (DNA): TGTGCCAGCAGCCCCTCAGACAGGGTAGGGAATCAGCCCCAGCATTTT. It is translated as CASSPSDRVGNQPQHF.